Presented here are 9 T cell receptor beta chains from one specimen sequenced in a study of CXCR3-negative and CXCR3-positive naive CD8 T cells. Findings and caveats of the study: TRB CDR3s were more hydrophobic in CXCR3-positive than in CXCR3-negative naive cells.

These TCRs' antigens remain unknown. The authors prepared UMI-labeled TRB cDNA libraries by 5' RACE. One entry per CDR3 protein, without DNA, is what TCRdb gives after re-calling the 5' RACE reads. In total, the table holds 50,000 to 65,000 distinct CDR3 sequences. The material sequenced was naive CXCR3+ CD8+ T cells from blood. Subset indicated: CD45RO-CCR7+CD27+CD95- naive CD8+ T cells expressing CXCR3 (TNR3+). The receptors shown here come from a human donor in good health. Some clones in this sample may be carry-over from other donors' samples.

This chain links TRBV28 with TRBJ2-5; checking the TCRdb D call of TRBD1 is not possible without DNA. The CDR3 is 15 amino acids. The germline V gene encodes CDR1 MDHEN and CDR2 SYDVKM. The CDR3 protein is CASRLTTGHQETQYF. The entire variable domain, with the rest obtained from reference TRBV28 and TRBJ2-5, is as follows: DVKVTQSSRYLVKRTGEKVFLECVQDMDHENMFWYRQDPGLGLRLIYFSYDVKMKEKGDIPEGYSVSREKKERFSLILESASTNQTSMYLCASRLTTGHQETQYFGPGTRLLVL.

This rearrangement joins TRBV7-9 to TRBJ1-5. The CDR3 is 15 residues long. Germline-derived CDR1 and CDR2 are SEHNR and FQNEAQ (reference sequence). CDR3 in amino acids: CASSLGAVSNQPQHF.

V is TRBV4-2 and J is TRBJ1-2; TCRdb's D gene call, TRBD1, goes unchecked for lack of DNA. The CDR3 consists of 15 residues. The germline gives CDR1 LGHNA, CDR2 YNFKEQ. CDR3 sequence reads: CASSQEGDRGYGYTF.

CDR3 amino acids: CASSFSGNEQFF. The chain is built from TRBV12-3 or TRBV12-4 and TRBJ2-1. CDR3 length: 12 residues.

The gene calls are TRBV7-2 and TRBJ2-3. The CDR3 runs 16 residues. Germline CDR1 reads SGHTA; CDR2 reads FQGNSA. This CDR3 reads CASSLGPTDSTDTQYF.

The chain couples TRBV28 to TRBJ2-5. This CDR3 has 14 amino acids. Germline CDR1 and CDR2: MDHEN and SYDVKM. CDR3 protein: CASSLRVKEETQYF. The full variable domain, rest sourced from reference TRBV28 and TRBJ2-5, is DVKVTQSSRYLVKRTGEKVFLECVQDMDHENMFWYRQDPGLGLRLIYFSYDVKMKEKGDIPEGYSVSREKKERFSLILESASTNQTSMYLCASSLRVKEETQYFGPGTRLLVL.

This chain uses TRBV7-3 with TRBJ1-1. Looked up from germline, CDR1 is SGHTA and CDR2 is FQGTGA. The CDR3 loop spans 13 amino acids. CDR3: CASSFGWNTEAFF.

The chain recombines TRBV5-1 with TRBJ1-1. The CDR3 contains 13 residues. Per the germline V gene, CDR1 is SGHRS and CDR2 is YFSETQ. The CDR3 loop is CASSRRENTEAFF.

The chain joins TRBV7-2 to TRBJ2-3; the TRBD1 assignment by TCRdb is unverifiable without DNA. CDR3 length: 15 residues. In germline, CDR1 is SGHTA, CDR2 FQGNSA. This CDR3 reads CASSFLLSGTDTQYF. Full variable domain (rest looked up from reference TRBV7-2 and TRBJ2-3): GAGVSQSPSNKVTEKGKDVELRCDPISGHTALYWYRQSLGQGLEFLIYFQGNSAPDKSGLPSDRFSAERTGGSVSTLTIQRTQQEDSAVYLCASSFLLSGTDTQYFGPGTRLTVL.